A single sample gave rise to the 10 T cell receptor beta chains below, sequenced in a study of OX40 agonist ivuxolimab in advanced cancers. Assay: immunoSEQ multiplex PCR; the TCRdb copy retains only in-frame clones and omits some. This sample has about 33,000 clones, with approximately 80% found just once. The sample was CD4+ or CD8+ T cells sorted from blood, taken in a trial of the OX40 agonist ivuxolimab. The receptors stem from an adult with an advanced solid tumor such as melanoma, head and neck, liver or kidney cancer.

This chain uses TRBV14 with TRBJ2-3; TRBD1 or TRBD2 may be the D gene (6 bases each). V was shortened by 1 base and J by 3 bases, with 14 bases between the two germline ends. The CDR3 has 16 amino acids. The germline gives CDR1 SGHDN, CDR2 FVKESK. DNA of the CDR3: TGTGCCAGCAGCCAAGTCCCTCGGGGGCTTACAGATACGCAGTATTTT. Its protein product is CASSQVPRGLTDTQYF.

CDR3 amino acids: CASRGTGASNEKLFF. The CDR3 DNA reads as TGCGCCAGCAGGGGGACAGGGGCTTCTAATGAAAAACTGTTTTTT. The rearrangement joins TRBV5-1 to TRBJ1-4, with 10 bases that match TRBD1. Germline CDR1 is SGHRS and CDR2 is YFSETQ. Germline trimming cut 5 bases from V and 3 bases from J; bases unmatched to any gene: 4. The CDR3 has 15 amino acids.

CDR3 DNA: TGTGCCTGGAGTGTTGGAAGCGGGGGTGTGTCAGATACGCAGTATTTT. Translation gives CAWSVGSGGVSDTQYF. V is TRBV30 and J is TRBJ2-3; 8 bases fit TRBD2. CDR1 is GTSNPN, CDR2 SVGIG, per germline (reference sequence). The CDR3 is 16 amino acids. V was pared by 0 bases and J by 4 bases, with 9 bases of the junction left unmatched.

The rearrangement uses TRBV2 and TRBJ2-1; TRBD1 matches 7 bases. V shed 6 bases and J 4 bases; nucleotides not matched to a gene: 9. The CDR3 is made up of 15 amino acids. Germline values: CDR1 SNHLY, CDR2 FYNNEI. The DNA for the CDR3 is TGTGCCAGCAGCGAAAGACAGGGAGTTTACAATGAGCAGTTCTTC. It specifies CASSERQGVYNEQFF.

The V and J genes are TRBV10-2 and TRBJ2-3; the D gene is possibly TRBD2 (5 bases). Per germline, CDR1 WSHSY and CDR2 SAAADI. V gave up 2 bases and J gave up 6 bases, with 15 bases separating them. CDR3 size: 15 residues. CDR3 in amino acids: CASSEEAREGDTQYF. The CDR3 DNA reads TGCGCCAGCAGTGAGGAGGCACGGGAAGGGGATACGCAGTATTTT.

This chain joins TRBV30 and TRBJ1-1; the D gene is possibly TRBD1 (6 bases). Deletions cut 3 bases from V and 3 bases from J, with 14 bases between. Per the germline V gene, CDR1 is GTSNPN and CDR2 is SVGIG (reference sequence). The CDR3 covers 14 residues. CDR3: CAWRKQGGYTEAFF. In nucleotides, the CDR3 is TGTGCCTGGAGAAAACAGGGAGGATACACTGAAGCTTTCTTT.

CDR3 amino acids: CASSPTGGHQPQHF. The CDR3, as DNA: TGTGCCAGCAGCCCGACAGGGGGTCATCAGCCCCAGCATTTT. The V and J genes are TRBV9 and TRBJ1-5, with 9 bases fitting TRBD1. Looked up from germline, CDR1 is SGDLS and CDR2 is YYNGEE. The CDR3 is made up of 14 amino acids. V was clipped by 4 bases and J by 5 bases; unmatched bases: 4.

CDR3 in amino acids: CASSATSSNTGELFF. The CDR3 bases are TGTGCCAGCAGCGCGACTAGTTCGAACACCGGGGAGCTGTTTTTT. This chain links TRBV7-6 with TRBJ2-2; a possible D gene is TRBD2 (6 bases). V lost 5 bases to trimming and J lost 0 bases, with 10 bases between them. The CDR3 spans 15 residues. CDR1 is SGHVS, CDR2 FNYEAQ, per germline.

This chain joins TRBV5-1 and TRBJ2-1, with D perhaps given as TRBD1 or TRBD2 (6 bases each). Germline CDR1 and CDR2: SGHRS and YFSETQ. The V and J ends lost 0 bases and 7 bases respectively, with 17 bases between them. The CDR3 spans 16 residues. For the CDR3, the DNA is TGCGCCAGCAGCTTGGAGGCCTTGGGGGCGGGGAATGAGCAGTTCTTC. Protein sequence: CASSLEALGAGNEQFF.

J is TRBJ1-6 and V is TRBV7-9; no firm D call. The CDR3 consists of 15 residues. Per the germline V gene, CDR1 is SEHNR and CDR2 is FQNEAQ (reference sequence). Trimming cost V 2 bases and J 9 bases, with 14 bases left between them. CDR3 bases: TGTGCCAGCAGCTTAAGTGGGTCCACCGGTTCACCCCTCCACTTT. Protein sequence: CASSLSGSTGSPLHF.